This T cell receptor (beta chain) appears in the sequencing data of a study of cytomegalovirus exposure and HLA in healthy donors. Study-level background: From donors who were HLA-typed, an early data release held 81 million or so unique TCRs.

A word on this clone: The antigen is unknown.

The PCR ran on 60 Vbeta and 13 Jbeta primers. Profiling relied on immunoSEQ multiplex PCR, and the TCRdb table lists in-frame clones only, not all of them. Seen here are 90,000 to 130,000 clones, roughly 73% observed once, and the top ten hold more than 0.7%. With 1 base clipped from V and 5 bases from J, the junction kept 8 bases outside the gene matches. This CDR3 spans 16 amino acids. The germline CDR1 and CDR2 sequences are LNHDA and SQIVND (reference sequence). Notes on the study in general: Based on reports, TCR beta sequences accurately predicted HLA-A and HLA-B alleles for most subjects.

The TCR was taken from a woman between 25 and 40 years old in good health and CMV-seronegative. Sequencing input: PBMCs. This chain joins TRBV19 and TRBJ1-2; 9 nucleotides match TRBD1. The chain's CDR3 is CASSIVPGQGRYGYTF. The CDR3 coding sequence is TGTGCCAGTAGTATAGTCCCGGGACAGGGTCGGTATGGCTACACCTTC. Based on the CDR3 plus reference TRBV19 and TRBJ1-2, the full variable domain is DGGITQSPKYLFRKEGQNVTLSCEQNLNHDAMYWYRQDPGQGLRLIYYSQIVNDFQKGDIAEGYSVSREKKESFPLTVTSAQKNPTAFYLCASSIVPGQGRYGYTFGSGTRLTVV.